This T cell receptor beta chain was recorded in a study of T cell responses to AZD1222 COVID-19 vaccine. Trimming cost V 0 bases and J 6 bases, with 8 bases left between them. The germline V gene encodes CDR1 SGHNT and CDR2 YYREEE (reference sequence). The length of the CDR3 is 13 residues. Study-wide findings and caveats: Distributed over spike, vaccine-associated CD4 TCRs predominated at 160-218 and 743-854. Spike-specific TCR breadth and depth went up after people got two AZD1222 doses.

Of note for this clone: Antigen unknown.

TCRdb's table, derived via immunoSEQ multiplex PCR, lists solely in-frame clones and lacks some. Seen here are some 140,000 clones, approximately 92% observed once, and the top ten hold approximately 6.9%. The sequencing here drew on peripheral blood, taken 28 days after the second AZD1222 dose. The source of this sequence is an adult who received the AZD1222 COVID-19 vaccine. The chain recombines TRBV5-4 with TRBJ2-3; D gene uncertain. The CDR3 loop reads CASSLESVDTQYF. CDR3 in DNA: TGTGCCAGCAGCTTGGAATCGGTCGATACGCAGTATTTT.